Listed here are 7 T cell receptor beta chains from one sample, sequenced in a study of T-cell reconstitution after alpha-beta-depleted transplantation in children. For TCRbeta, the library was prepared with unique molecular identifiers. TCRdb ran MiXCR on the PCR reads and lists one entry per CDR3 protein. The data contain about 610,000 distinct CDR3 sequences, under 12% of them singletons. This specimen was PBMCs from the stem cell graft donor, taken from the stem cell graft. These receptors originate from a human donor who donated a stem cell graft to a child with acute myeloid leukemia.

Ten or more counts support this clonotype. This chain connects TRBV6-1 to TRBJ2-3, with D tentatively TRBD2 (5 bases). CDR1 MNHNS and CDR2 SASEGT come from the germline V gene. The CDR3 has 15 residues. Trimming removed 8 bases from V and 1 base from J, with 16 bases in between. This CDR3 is CASCMTKIGTDTQYF. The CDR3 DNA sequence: TGTGCCAGCTGTATGACTAAAATTGGCACAGATACGCAGTATTTT.

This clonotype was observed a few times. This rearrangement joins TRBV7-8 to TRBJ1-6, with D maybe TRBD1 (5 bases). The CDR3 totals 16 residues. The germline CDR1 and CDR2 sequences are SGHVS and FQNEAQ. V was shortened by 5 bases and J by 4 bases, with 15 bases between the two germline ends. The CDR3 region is CASSHGRGEYNSPLHF. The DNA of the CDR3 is TGTGCCAGCAGCCACGGACGGGGCGAATATAATTCACCCCTCCACTTT. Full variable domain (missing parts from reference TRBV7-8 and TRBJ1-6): GAGVSQSPRYKVAKRGQDVALRCDPISGHVSLFWYQQALGQGPEFLTYFQNEAQLDKSGLPSDRFFAERPEGSVSTLKIQRTQQEDSAVYLCASSHGRGEYNSPLHFGNGTRLTVT.

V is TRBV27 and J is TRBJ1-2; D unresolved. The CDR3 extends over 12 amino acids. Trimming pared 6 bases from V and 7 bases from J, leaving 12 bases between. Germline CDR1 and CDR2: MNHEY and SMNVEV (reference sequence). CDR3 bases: TGTGCCAGCAGGAGGAGGGAGGGTGGCTACACCTTC. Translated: CASRRREGGYTF.

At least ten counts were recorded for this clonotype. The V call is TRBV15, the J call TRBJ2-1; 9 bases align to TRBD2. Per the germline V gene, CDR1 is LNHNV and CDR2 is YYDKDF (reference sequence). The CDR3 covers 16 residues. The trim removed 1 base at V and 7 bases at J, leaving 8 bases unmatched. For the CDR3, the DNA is TGTGCCACCAGCAGAGTAGGCGGGAGGGCTTATAATGAGCAGTTCTTC. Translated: CATSRVGGRAYNEQFF.

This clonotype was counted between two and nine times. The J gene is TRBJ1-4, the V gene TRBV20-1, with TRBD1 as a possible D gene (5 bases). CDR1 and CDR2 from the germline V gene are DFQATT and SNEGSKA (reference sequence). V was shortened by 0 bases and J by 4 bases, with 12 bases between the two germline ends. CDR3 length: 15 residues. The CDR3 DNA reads TGCAGTGCTAGAGATCGGGAGGGGTATAATGAAAAACTGTTTTTT. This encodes CSARDREGYNEKLFF.

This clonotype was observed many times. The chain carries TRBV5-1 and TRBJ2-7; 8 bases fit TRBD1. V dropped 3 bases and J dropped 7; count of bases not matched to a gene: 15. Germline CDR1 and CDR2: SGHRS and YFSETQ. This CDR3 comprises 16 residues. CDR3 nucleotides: TGCGCCAGCAGCTATAGGAGTGGACAGGGCCTTGGGGAGCAGTACTTC. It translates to CASSYRSGQGLGEQYF.

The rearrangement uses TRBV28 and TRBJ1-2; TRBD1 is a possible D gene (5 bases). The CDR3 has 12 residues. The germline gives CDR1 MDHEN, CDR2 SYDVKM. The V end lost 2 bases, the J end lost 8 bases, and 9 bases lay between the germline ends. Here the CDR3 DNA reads TGTGCCAGCAGTTTACAGGGTTGGGGCTACACCTTC. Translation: CASSLQGWGYTF.